This T cell receptor (beta chain) was captured by sequencing in a study of T-cell reconstitution after alpha-beta-depleted transplantation in children. Overall study findings and caveats: Most T-cell counts and diversity one year after the transplant came from T cells that were newly produced. TCRbeta diversity was high at day 60 in some patients (a result of surviving recipient T cells and thymic progenitors). Several hundred graft clones that had expanded were reportedly the source of alpha-beta T cells about two months after transplant.

Unique molecular identifiers were incorporated during preparation of the TCRbeta library. TCRdb ran MiXCR on the PCR reads and lists one entry per CDR3 protein. The sample yields 15,000 to 20,000 distinct CDR3 sequences, roughly 12% seen once. The V segment lost 0 bases and the J segment 4 bases; nucleotides outside the gene matches: 7. This CDR3 spans 16 amino acids. The V gene's germline CDR1 is SGHRS and CDR2 YFSETQ. The table lists this clonotype with many counts. Its antigen remains unidentified. This clonotype was obtained from a boy under two years old who had a stem cell transplant for Wiskott-Aldrich syndrome, so the T cells may come from the graft donor. Sequenced material: PBMCs, mostly from graft donor cells, taken 180 days after TCRalphabeta/CD19-depleted stem cell transplant. V gene TRBV5-1 combines with J gene TRBJ2-1, with TRBD2 identical over 7 bases. The CDR3 here is CASSLVREALYNEQFF. In DNA form, the CDR3 reads TGCGCCAGCAGCTTGGTCCGGGAGGCCCTGTACAATGAGCAGTTCTTC.